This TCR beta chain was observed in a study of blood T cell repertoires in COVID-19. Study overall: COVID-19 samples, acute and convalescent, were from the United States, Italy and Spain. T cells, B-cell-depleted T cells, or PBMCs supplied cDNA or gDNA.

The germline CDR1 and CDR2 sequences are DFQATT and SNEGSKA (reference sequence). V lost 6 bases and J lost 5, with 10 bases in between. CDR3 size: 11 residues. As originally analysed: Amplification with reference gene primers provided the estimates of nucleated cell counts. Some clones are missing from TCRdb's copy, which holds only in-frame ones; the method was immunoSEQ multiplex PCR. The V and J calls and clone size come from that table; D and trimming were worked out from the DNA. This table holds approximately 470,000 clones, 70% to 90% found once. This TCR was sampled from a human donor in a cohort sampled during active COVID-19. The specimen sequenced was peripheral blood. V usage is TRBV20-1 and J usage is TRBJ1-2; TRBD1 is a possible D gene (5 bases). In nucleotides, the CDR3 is TGCAGTGCCCAACAGGTTTATGGCTACACCTTC. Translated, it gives CSAQQVYGYTF.